One sample yielded the 18 T cell receptor beta chains listed below, sequenced in a study of T cell responses to AZD1222 COVID-19 vaccine. Method: immunoSEQ multiplex PCR; TCRdb's copy keeps in-frame clones and lacks some. The table lists under 150,000 clones, 70% to 90% of them singletons. The source was peripheral blood, collected on day 0 of AZD1222 vaccination. Receptors originate from an adult in good health.

The chain is built from TRBV30 and TRBJ1-5; 7 bases are shared with TRBD1. V lost 6 bases and J lost 1; bases outside the gene matches: 3. The length of the CDR3 is 13 residues. The germline gives CDR1 GTSNPN, CDR2 SVGIG (reference sequence). CDR3 sequence: CACTGASNQPQHF. The DNA of the CDR3 is TGTGCCTGTACAGGGGCCAGCAATCAGCCCCAGCATTTT.

The chain is built from TRBV19 and TRBJ2-6; TRBD1 or TRBD2 may be the D gene (5 bases each). CDR3 size: 15 residues. V lost 10 bases to trimming and J lost 1 base, with 14 bases between them. CDR1 and CDR2 from the germline V gene are LNHDA and SQIVND (reference sequence). CDR3 amino acids: CATRDGPSGANVLTF. CDR3 bases: TGTGCCACCCGGGACGGCCCTTCTGGGGCCAACGTCCTGACTTTC.

J is TRBJ1-2 and V is TRBV19; TRBD1 might be the D (6 bases). This CDR3 region has 11 residues. Trimming took 7 bases from V and 8 from J, leaving 11 bases between them. Germline CDR1 is LNHDA and CDR2 is SQIVND (reference sequence). CDR3 nucleotides: TGTGCCAGTACCGGGGGCGGAGGCTACACCTTC. It yields the protein CASTGGGGYTF.

V is TRBV6-5 and J is TRBJ2-3; 11 bases are a match to TRBD2. Germline V lookup: CDR1 MNHEY, CDR2 SVGAGI. J lost 4 bases, V lost 8 bases, and 5 bases had no gene match. This CDR3 is 14 amino acids long. The CDR3 region has the DNA TGTGCCAGCTTAGCGGGGGGGCCGGCAGATACGCAGTATTTT. This sequence encodes CASLAGGPADTQYF.

The chain joins TRBV28 to TRBJ1-2; D is unclear. Trimming cost V 4 bases and J 2 bases, with 11 bases left between them. The CDR3 extends over 14 amino acids. Germline values: CDR1 MDHEN, CDR2 SYDVKM. The CDR3 nucleotides are TGTGCCAGCAGTTCACCCGCAGCCAACTATGGCTACACCTTC. It codes for CASSSPAANYGYTF.

The V gene is TRBV7-9, the J gene TRBJ1-4; D is unresolved. CDR3 length: 13 amino acids. The ends were cut back, 1 base at V and 8 bases at J, with 8 bases in the middle. The germline V gene has CDR1 SEHNR and CDR2 FQNEAQ (reference sequence). This CDR3 reads CASSLDVGEKLFF. For the CDR3, the DNA is TGTGCCAGCAGCTTAGATGTTGGAGAAAAACTGTTTTTT.

The J gene is TRBJ1-4, the V gene TRBV5-3; no clear D. TRBV5-3 is an ORF, and what it does is uncertain. CDR3 length equals 15 residues. V was clipped by 6 bases and J by 3 bases, with 15 bases between them. CDR3: CARIPKWRPNEKLFF. The CDR3, as DNA: TGTGCCAGAATCCCCAAGTGGAGGCCTAATGAAAAACTGTTTTTT.

This clone showed up just a few times. The V call is TRBV4-1, the J call TRBJ2-7; D remains unclear. The CDR3 spans 19 residues. Trimming removed 0 bases at V and 2 bases at J, with 23 bases between. From germline, CDR1 is MGHRA and CDR2 YSYEKL. CDR3 sequence (DNA): TGCGCCAGCAGCCAAGAGCCGCGAGGCCCCGGGTGGGTGCCCTACGAGCAGTACTTC. Translated, it gives CASSQEPRGPGWVPYEQYF.

This chain uses TRBV4-3 with TRBJ1-4; D is unresolved. The CDR3 length is 15 residues. V was pared by 1 base and J by 0 bases, with 6 bases between. The germline V gene has CDR1 LGHNA and CDR2 YSLEER. CDR3: CASSQAPATNEKLFF. The CDR3, as DNA: TGCGCCAGCAGCCAAGCACCTGCAACTAATGAAAAACTGTTTTTT.

The chain recombines TRBV6-5 with TRBJ2-7, with D unresolved. Germline CDR1 and CDR2: MNHEY and SVGAGI. V lost 6 bases and J 3 bases, leaving 18 bases between the germline ends. This CDR3 region has 15 residues. The CDR3 sequence is CASRQSPTPNYEQYF. The CDR3 coding sequence is TGTGCCAGCAGACAATCCCCGACTCCAAACTACGAGCAGTACTTC.

Written as DNA, the CDR3 is TGTGCCAGCAGTGTGGAGGAGGGCCCGACCTACGAGCAGTACTTC. It translates to CASSVEEGPTYEQYF. The chain joins TRBV6-4 to TRBJ2-7; tentative D call: TRBD2 (6 bases). Trimming removed 4 bases at V and 2 bases at J, with 15 bases between. The CDR3 sequence is 15 residues long. Germline V gene data show CDR1 as MRHNA and CDR2 as SNTAGT.

The CDR3 protein is CAWSEVGGFQIGQPQHF. CDR3 DNA sequence: TGTGCCTGGAGTGAGGTGGGAGGGTTCCAAATCGGTCAGCCCCAGCATTTT. The chain is built from TRBV30 and TRBJ1-5; no clear D. The CDR3 spans 17 residues. Germline V gives CDR1 GTSNPN, CDR2 SVGIG (reference sequence). Trimming took off 1 base at V and 6 bases at J, with 22 bases between the two ends.

The chain carries TRBV5-8 and TRBJ1-4; D remains ambiguous. Germline CDR1 SGHTS, CDR2 YDEGEE. Deletions cut 0 bases from V and 6 bases from J, with 21 bases between. This CDR3 comprises 18 residues. The CDR3 DNA reads as TGTGCCAGCAGCTTGGACCGCAGCTGGCAAGGGAGGGATGAAAAACTGTTTTTT. Translated: CASSLDRSWQGRDEKLFF.

V is TRBV6-2 or TRBV6-3 and J is TRBJ1-5; D is unresolved. The germline gives CDR1 MNHEY, CDR2 SVGEGT. V shed 0 bases and J shed 3 bases, with 6 bases lying between them. The CDR3 extends over 14 amino acids. CDR3 nucleotide sequence: TGTGCCAGCAGTTACTCGACCTCCAATCAGCCCCAGCATTTT. It translates to CASSYSTSNQPQHF.

The gene calls are TRBV7-8 and TRBJ2-3; 15 bases match TRBD2. V dropped 5 bases and J dropped 2; count of bases not matched to a gene: 2. CDR3 length equals 16 residues. Germline V lookup: CDR1 SGHVS, CDR2 FQNEAQ. The CDR3 sequence: CASSGTSGRPTDTQYF. CDR3 nucleotide sequence: TGTGCCAGCAGCGGGACTAGCGGGAGGCCCACAGATACGCAGTATTTT.

J is TRBJ2-3 and V is TRBV9, with D possibly matching TRBD1 (6 bases). This CDR3 has 14 amino acids. V dropped 4 bases and J dropped 10 bases, with 19 bases sitting between them. Germline CDR1 reads SGDLS; CDR2 reads YYNGEE. CDR3 coding DNA: TGTGCCAGCAGCCCAACCCCAGGGGCGATTTCGCAGTATTTT. It codes for CASSPTPGAISQYF.

This chain connects TRBV7-3 to TRBJ1-2, with D tentatively TRBD1 (5 bases). The CDR3 has 12 residues. Trimming left V 4 bases short and J 6 bases short, with 9 bases between. Germline V gene lookup returns CDR1 SGHTA and CDR2 FQGTGA. CDR3 protein: CASSSGFDGYTF. The CDR3 DNA reads as TGTGCCAGCAGCTCAGGGTTTGATGGCTACACCTTC.

The chain joins TRBV28 to TRBJ1-4, with a tentative D call TRBD1 (5 bases). There are 16 residues in the CDR3. V lost 5 bases and J 0 bases, leaving 13 bases between the germline ends. The V gene's germline CDR1 is MDHEN and CDR2 SYDVKM. The CDR3 is CASSTRQTATNEKLFF. The CDR3 nucleotides are TGTGCCAGCAGTACACGACAGACTGCAACTAATGAAAAACTGTTTTTT.